This is a list of T cell receptor beta chains from one sample in a study of blood T cell repertoires in COVID-19. Sequencing used immunoSEQ multiplex PCR; TCRdb keeps in-frame clones, though not all of them. The table records roughly 230,000 clones, approximately 85% of them present only once. The sample taken for sequencing was PBMCs or T cells enriched from blood (not recorded which). Receptors were obtained from a woman in her fifties or sixties who had been exposed to COVID-19. Both conserved end residues are part of each CDR3. Only some rows state a clone size, as once, few, many or a class for expanded clones.

clone_size j_call v_call cdr3_aa
- TRBJ1-2 TRBV13 CASSLGPRQGEGYTF
- TRBJ1-1 TRBV18 CASSRQSGTEAFF
- TRBJ1-2 TRBV5-6 CASSLSGTDYGYTF
- TRBJ1-2 TRBV12-3/TRBV12-4 CASSLLRGNGYTF
- TRBJ1-2 TRBV7-8 CASSLLRDREVGNYGYTF
once TRBJ2-2 TRBV5-1 CASSLADWNTGELFF
- TRBJ2-7 TRBV5-1 CASSRGHRAYEQYF
- TRBJ1-1 TRBV18 CASSQDRGGTEAFF
- TRBJ2-1 TRBV10-2 CASSEISGVGNEQFF
- TRBJ1-1 TRBV19 CASSPSGGRTEAFF
- TRBJ2-1 TRBV10-3 CAISPTGRTYNEQFF
- TRBJ2-1 TRBV12-3/TRBV12-4 CASSLKPSNEQFF
- TRBJ2-3 TRBV7-8 CASSFGQTDTQYF
- TRBJ2-7 TRBV7-8 CASSLTAPYEQYF
- TRBJ2-2 TRBV12-5 CASGRDTGELFF
- TRBJ2-7 TRBV27 CASGRGNYEQYF
few TRBJ1-2 TRBV5-6 CASTLSRGHGYTF
- TRBJ1-2 TRBV29-1 CSVGTAPYGYTF
- TRBJ2-7 TRBV6-5 CASSYRHGTAYYEQYF
- TRBJ2-3 TRBV10-3 CAISASGGGTDTQYF
- TRBJ1-2 TRBV11-2 CASSLDPGLHYGYTF
few TRBJ2-7 TRBV18 CASSPISYEQYF
- TRBJ2-5 TRBV7-2 CASSLARTAGQETQYF
- TRBJ1-1 TRBV18 CASSGTGVYRGAFF
- TRBJ2-1 TRBV2 CASHRGGASYNEQFF
- TRBJ2-1 TRBV7-2 CASSRGLGGFLNEQFF